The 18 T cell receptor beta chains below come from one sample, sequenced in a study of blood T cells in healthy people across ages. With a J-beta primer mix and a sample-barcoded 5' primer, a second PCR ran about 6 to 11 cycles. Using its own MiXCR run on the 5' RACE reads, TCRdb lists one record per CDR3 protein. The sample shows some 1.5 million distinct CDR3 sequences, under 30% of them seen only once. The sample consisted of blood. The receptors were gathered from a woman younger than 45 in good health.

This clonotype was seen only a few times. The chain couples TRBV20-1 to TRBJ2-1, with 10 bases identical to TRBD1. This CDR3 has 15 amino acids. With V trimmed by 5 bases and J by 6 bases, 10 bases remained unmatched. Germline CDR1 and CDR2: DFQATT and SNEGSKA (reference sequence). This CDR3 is CSALGGQGWINEQFF. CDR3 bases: TGCAGTGCTCTGGGGGGACAGGGGTGGATCAATGAGCAGTTCTTC.

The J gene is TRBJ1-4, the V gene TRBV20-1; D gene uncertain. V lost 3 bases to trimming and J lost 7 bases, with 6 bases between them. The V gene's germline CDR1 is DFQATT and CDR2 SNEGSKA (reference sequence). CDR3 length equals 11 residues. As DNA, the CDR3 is TGCAGTGCTAGCGTTGTTGAAAAACTGTTTTTT. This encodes CSASVVEKLFF.

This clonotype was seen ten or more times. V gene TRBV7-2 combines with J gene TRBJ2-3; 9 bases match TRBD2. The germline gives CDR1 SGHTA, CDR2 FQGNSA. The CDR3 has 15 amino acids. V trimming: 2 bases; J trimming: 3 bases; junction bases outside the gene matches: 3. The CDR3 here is CASSLLAGLTDTQYF. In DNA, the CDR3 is TGTGCCAGCAGCTTACTAGCGGGGTTAACAGATACGCAGTATTTT.

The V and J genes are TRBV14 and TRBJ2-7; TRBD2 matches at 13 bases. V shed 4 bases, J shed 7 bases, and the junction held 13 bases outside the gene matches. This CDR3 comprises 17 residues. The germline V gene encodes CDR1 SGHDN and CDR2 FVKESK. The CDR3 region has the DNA TGTGCCAGCAGCCGGACTAGCGGGAGCCGTCTCTTCCGGGAGCAGTACTTC. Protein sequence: CASSRTSGSRLFREQYF.

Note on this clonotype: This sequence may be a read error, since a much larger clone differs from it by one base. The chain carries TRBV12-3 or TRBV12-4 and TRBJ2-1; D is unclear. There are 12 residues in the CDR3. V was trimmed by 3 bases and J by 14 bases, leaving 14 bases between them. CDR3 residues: CASSFIGGREFF. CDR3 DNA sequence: TGTGCCAGCAGTTTTATTGGTGGAAGGGAGTTCTTC.

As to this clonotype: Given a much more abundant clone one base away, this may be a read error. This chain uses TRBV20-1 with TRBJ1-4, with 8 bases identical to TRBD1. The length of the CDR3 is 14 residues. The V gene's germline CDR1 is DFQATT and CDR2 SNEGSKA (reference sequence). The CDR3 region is CSAVTGVHGEKRFF. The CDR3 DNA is TGCAGTGCGGTGACAGGGGTACATGGTGAAAAACGGTTTTTT.

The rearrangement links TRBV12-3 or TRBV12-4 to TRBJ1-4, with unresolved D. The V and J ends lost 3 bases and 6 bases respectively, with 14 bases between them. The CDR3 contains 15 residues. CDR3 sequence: CASSFQGPLDEKLFF. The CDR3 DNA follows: TGTGCCAGCAGTTTTCAAGGTCCCCTTGATGAAAAACTGTTTTTT.

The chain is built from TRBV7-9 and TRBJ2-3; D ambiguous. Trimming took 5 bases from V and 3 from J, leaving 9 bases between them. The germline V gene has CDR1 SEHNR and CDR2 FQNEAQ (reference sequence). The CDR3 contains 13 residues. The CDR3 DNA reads TGTGCCAGCAGCGGCGTACCGACAGATACGCAGTATTTT. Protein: CASSGVPTDTQYF.

Written as DNA, the CDR3 is TGCAGCGTTGAAGATGGGAGACAGTCCTATGGCTACACCTTC. Translation: CSVEDGRQSYGYTF. The chain is built from TRBV29-1 and TRBJ1-2; tentative D call: TRBD1 (5 bases). This CDR3 comprises 14 residues. V was pared by 0 bases and J by 4 bases, with 12 bases between. Germline CDR1 is SQVTM and CDR2 is ANQGSEA.

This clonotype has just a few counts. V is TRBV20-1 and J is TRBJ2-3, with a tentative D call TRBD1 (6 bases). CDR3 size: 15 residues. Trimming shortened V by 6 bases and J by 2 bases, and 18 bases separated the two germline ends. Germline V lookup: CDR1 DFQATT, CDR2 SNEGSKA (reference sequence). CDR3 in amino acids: CSAQQGHTLTDTQYF. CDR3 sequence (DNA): TGCAGTGCCCAACAGGGACACACGCTCACAGATACGCAGTATTTT.

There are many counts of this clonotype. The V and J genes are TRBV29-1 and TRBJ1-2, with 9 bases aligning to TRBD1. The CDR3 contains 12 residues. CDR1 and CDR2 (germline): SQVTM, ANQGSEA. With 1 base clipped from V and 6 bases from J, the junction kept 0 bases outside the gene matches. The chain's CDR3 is CSVEGTGDGYTF. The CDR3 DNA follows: TGCAGCGTTGAAGGGACAGGGGATGGCTACACCTTC.

This CDR3 reads CASSITGDHNTGELFF. The CDR3 DNA reads TGTGCCAGCAGCATAACAGGGGACCATAACACCGGGGAGCTGTTTTTT. The J gene is TRBJ2-2, the V gene TRBV5-5; the match to TRBD1 covers 7 bases. This CDR3 is 16 amino acids long. V was clipped by 4 bases and J by 2 bases; unmatched bases: 8. Germline CDR1 is SGHKS and CDR2 is YYEKEE (reference sequence).

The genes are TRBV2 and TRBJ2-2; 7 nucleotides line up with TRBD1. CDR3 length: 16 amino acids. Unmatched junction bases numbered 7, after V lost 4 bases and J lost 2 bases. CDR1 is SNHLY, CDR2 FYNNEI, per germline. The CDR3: CASSAGDSLNTGELFF. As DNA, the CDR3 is TGTGCCAGCAGTGCCGGGGACAGCCTAAACACCGGGGAGCTGTTTTTT.

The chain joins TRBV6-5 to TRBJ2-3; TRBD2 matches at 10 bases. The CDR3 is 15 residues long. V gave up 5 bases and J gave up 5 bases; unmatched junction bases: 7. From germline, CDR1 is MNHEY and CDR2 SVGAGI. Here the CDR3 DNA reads TGTGCCAGCAGTATCCAGCGGGGGGGCATAGATACGCAGTATTTT. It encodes CASSIQRGGIDTQYF.

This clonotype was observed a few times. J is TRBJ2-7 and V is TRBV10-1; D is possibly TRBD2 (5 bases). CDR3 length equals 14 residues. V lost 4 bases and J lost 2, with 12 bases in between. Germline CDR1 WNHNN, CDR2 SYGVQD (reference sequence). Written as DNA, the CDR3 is TGCGCCAGCAGTGCCAATAGCGTACCCTACGAGCAGTACTTC. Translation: CASSANSVPYEQYF.

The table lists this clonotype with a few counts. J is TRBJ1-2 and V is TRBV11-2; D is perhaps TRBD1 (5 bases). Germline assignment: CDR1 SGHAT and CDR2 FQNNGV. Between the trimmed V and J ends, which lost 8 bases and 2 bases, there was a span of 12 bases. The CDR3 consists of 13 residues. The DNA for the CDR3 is TGTGCCAGCGGGAGACAGAACAACTATGGCTACACCTTC. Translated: CASGRQNNYGYTF.

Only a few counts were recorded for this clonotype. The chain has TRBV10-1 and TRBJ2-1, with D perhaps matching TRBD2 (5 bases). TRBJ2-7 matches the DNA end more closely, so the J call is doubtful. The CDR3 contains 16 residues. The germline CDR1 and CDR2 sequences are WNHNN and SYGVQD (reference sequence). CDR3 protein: CASSSIGLGAYNEQYF. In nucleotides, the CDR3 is TGCGCCAGCAGTTCGATCGGACTTGGCGCCTACAATGAGCAGTACTTC.

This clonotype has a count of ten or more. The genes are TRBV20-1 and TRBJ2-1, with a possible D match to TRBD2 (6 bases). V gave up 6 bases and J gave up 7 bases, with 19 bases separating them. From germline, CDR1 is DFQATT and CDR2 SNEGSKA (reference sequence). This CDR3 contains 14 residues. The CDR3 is CSAPTPGLQNEQFF. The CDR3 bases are TGCAGTGCCCCGACGCCGGGACTCCAAAATGAGCAGTTCTTC.